This T cell receptor beta chain stems from a study of blood T cell repertoires in COVID-19. Study context: The analysed material was cDNA or gDNA that came from T cells, B-cell-depleted T cells, or PBMCs.

CDR1 is MDHEN and CDR2 is SYDVKM in the germline V gene. V was clipped by 3 bases and J by 1 base; unmatched bases: 5. The CDR3 covers 15 residues. Produced via immunoSEQ multiplex PCR; TCRdb's table is partial and in-frame only. The sample lists about 97,000 clones; around 85% were seen once. The V gene is TRBV28, the J gene TRBJ2-5; 7 bases line up with TRBD2. The source is a woman between 65 and 79 years old with active or convalescent COVID-19. Sequencing was done on a sample of peripheral blood. CDR3 residues: CASSFPRTSQETQYF. CDR3 DNA sequence: TGTGCCAGCAGTTTTCCACGGACTAGCCAAGAGACCCAGTACTTC.